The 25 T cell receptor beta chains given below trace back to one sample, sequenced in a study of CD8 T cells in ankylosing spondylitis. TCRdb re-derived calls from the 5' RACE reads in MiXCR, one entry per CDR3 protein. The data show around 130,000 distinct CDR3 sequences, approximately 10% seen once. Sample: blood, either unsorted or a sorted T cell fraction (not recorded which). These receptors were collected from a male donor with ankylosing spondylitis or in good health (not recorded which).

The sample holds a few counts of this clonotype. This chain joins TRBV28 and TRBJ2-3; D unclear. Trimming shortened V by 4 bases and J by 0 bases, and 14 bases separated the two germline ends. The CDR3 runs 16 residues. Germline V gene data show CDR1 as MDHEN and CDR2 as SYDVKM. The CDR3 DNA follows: TGTGCCAGCAGTTCCGTGGACGGCCCGAGCACAGATACGCAGTATTTT. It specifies CASSSVDGPSTDTQYF.

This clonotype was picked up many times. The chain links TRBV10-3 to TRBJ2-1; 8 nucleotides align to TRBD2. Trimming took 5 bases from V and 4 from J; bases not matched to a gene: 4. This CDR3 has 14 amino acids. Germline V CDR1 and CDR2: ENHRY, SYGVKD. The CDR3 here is CAISPAGAYNEQFF. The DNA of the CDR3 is TGTGCCATCAGTCCAGCGGGGGCATACAATGAGCAGTTCTTC.

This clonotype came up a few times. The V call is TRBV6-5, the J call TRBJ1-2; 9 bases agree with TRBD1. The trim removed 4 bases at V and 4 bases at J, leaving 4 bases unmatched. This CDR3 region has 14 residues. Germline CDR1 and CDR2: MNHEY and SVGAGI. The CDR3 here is CASSWDREVYGYTF. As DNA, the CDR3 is TGTGCCAGCAGTTGGGACAGGGAGGTCTATGGCTACACCTTC.

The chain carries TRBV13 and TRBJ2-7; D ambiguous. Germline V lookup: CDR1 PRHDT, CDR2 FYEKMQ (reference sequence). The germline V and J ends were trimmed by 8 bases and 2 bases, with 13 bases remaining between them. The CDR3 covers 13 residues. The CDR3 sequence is CASEKDVPYEQYF. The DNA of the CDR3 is TGTGCCAGCGAAAAAGACGTACCCTACGAGCAGTACTTC.

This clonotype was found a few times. The CDR3 region has the DNA TGTGCCAGCAGTCACGTGGCGGGGCTTGGAAACACCATATATTTT. The encoded protein is CASSHVAGLGNTIYF. V usage is TRBV12-3 or TRBV12-4 and J usage is TRBJ1-3; D might be TRBD1 (5 bases). The CDR3 is made up of 15 amino acids. The V and J ends lost 5 bases and 3 bases respectively, with 14 bases between them.

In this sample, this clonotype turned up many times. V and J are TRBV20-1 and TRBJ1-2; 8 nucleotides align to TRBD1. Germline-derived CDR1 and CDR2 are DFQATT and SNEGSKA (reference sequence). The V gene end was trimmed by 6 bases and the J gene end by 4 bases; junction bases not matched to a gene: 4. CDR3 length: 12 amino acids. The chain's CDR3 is CSARQGSYGYTF. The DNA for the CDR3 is TGCAGTGCGAGACAGGGGTCCTATGGCTACACCTTC.

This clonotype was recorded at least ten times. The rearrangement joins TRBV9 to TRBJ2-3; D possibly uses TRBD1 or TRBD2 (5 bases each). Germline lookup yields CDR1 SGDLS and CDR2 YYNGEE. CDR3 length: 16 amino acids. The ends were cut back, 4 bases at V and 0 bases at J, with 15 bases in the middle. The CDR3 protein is CASSSVGELSTDTQYF. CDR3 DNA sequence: TGTGCCAGCAGCTCGGTGGGGGAGTTAAGCACAGATACGCAGTATTTT.

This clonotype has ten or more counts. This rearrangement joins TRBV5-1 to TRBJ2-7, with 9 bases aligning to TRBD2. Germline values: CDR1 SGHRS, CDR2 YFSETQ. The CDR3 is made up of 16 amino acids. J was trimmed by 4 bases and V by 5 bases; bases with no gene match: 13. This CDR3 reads CASSPQAAGGPYEQYF. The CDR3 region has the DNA TGCGCCAGCAGTCCTCAGGCGGCGGGAGGGCCGTACGAGCAGTACTTC.

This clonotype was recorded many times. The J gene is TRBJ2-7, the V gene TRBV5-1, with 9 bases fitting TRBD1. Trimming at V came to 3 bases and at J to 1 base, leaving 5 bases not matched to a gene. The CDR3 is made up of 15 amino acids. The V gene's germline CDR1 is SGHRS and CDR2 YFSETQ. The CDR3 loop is CASSSTGTGSYEQYF. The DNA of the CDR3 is TGCGCCAGCAGCTCGACCGGGACAGGGTCCTACGAGCAGTACTTC.

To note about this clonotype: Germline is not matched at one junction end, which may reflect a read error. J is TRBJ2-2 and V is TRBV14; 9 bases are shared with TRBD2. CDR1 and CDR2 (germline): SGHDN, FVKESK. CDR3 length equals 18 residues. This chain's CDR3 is CASSQDLAGEGNTAELFF. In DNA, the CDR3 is TGTGCCAGCAGCCAAGATTTAGCGGGAGAGGGTAACACCGCGGAGCTGTTTTTT. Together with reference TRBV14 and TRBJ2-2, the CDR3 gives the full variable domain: EAGVTQFPSHSVIEKGQTVTLRCDPISGHDNLYWYRRVMGKEIKFLLHFVKESKQDESGMPNNRFLAERTGGTYSTLKVQPAELEDSGVYFCASSQDLAGEGNTAELFFGEGSRLTVL.

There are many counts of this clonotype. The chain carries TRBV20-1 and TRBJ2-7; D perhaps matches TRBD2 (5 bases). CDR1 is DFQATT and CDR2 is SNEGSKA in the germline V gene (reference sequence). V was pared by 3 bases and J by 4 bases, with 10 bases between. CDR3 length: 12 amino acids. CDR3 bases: TGCAGTGCTAGTGGACTGGTTTACGAGCAGTACTTC. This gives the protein CSASGLVYEQYF.

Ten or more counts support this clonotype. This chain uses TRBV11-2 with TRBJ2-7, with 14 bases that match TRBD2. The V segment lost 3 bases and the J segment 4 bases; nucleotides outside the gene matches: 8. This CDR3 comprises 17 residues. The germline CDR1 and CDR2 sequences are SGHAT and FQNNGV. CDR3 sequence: CASSLAPGLAGEYEQYF. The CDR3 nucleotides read TGTGCCAGCAGCTTGGCCCCGGGACTAGCGGGAGAATACGAGCAGTACTTC.

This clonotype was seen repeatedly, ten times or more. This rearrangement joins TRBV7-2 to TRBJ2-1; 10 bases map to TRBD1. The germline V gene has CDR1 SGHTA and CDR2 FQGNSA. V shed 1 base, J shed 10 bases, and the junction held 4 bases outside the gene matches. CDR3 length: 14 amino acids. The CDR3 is CASSLVGQGLEQFF. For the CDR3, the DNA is TGTGCCAGCAGCTTAGTGGGACAGGGGTTGGAGCAGTTCTTC.

In nucleotides, the CDR3 is TGTGCCACCAGCAGTATCGGACAGGGGTACAATGAGCAGTTCTTC. It codes for CATSSIGQGYNEQFF. V gene TRBV15 combines with J gene TRBJ2-1; 9 positions match TRBD1. Germline loops: CDR1 LNHNV, CDR2 YYDKDF (reference sequence). The CDR3 is 15 residues long. The V segment lost 3 bases and the J segment 4 bases; nucleotides outside the gene matches: 4.

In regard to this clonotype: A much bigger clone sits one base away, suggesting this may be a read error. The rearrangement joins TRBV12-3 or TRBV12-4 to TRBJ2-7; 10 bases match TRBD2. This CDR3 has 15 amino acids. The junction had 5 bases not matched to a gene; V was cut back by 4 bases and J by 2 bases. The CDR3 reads CASSSKREGTYEQYF. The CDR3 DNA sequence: TGTGCCAGCAGTTCCAAGCGGGAGGGTACCTACGAGCAGTACTTC.

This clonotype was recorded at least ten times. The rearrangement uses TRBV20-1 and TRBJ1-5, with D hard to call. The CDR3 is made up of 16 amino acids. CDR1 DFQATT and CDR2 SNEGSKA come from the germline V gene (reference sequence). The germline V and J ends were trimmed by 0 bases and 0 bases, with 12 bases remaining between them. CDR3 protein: CSAREGSRSSNQPQHF. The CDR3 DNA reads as TGCAGTGCTAGAGAGGGTTCCCGAAGTAGCAATCAGCCCCAGCATTTT.

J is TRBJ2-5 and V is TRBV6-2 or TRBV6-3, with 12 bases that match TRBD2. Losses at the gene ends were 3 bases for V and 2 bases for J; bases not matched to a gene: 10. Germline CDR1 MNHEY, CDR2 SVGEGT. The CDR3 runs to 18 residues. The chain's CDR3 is CASSYNTQTSGRQETQYF. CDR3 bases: TGTGCCAGCAGTTATAATACCCAGACTAGCGGGAGACAAGAGACCCAGTACTTC.

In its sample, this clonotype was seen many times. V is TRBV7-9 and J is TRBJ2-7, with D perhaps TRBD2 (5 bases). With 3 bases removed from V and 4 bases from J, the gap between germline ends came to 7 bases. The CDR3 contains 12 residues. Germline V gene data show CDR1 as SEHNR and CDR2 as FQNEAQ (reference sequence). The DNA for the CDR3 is TGTGCCAGCAGCTTCTCGGGGTACGAGCAGTACTTC. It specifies CASSFSGYEQYF.

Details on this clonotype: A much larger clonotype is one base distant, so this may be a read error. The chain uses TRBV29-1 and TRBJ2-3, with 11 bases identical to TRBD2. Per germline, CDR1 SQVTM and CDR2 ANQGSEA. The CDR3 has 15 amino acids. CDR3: CSGKRLAGFTDTHYF. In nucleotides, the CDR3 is TGCAGCGGAAAACGACTAGCGGGATTCACAGATACGCATTATTTT.

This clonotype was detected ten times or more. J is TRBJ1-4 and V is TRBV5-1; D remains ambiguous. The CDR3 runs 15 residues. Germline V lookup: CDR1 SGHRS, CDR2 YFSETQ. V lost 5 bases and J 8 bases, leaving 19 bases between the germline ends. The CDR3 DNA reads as TGCGCCAGCAGTCTTGGAGCCCAGGCCAAGGAAAAACTGTTTTTT. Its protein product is CASSLGAQAKEKLFF.

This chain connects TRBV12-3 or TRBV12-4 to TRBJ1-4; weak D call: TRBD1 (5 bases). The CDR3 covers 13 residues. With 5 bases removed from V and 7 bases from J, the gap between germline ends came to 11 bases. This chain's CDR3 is CASSDRALEKLFF. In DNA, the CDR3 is TGTGCCAGCAGTGACAGAGCCCTTGAAAAACTGTTTTTT.

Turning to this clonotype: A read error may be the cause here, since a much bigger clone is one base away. CDR3 DNA: TGTGCCAGCAGTTACCTATCTAGCGGCTCCTACAATGACCAGTTCTTC. It codes for CASSYLSSGSYNDQFF. The rearrangement uses TRBV13 and TRBJ2-1; 7 bases line up with TRBD2. The germline CDR1 and CDR2 sequences are PRHDT and FYEKMQ (reference sequence). This CDR3 spans 16 amino acids.

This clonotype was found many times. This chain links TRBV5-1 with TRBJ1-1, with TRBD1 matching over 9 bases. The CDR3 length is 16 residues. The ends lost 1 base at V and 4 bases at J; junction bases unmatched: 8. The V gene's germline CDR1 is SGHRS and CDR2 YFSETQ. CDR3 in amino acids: CASSLKTGGGITEAFF. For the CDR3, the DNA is TGCGCCAGCAGCTTGAAGACAGGGGGAGGCATCACTGAAGCTTTCTTT.

CDR3 protein: CATSRDPDQETQYF. The DNA of the CDR3 is TGTGCCACCAGCAGAGATCCAGACCAAGAGACCCAGTACTTC. The chain uses TRBV15 and TRBJ2-5; D not certain. Germline V CDR1 and CDR2: LNHNV, YYDKDF (reference sequence). This CDR3 spans 14 amino acids. With 0 bases removed from V and 0 bases from J, the gap between germline ends came to 5 bases.

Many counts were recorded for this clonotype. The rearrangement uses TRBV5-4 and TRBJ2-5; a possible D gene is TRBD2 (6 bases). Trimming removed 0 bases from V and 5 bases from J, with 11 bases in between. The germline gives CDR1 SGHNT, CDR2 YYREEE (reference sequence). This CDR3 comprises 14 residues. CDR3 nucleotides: TGTGCCAGCAGCTTGGGGAGGGGTATGGAGACCCAGTACTTC. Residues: CASSLGRGMETQYF.